This T cell receptor beta chain was captured by sequencing in a study of blood T cells in healthy people across ages. PCR was performed a second time for about 7 to 12 cycles using a sample-barcoded 5' primer and a J-beta primer mix. TCRdb ran MiXCR on the 5' RACE reads and lists one entry per CDR3 protein. The sample carries 700,000 or so distinct CDR3 sequences, 40% to 45% recorded once. Regarding the study as a whole: Higher diversity, along with more naive CD4+ cells, distinguished long-lived donors from aged donors.

At least 5 micrograms of total RNA were extracted per sample. This CDR3 is built from 19 residues. Looked up from germline, CDR1 is MNHEY and CDR2 is SMNVEV (reference sequence). J was trimmed by 0 bases and V by 2 bases; bases with no gene match: 9. Regarding this clonotype: No antigen is known for it.

The chain uses TRBV27 and TRBJ2-6; 8 bases match TRBD1. This TCR was recovered from a man older than 75 in good health. The sequencing sample was made of blood. The CDR3 sequence is CASSLRWTGPSSGANVLTF. CDR3 coding DNA: TGTGCCAGCAGTTTAAGGTGGACAGGGCCCAGCTCTGGGGCCAACGTCCTGACTTTC.